Listed below are T cell receptor beta chains from one sample, sequenced in a study. TCRdb re-analysed the RT-PCR reads in MiXCR, keeping a single row per CDR3 protein. Here the sample spans hundreds of thousands of distinct CDR3 sequences, around 14% being singletons. Sequenced: memory CD4+ T cells from blood. The source of these receptors is a female donor in good health, serving as a healthy control. Both conserved end residues are trimmed from each CDR3. Each record gives: D gene, V gene, J gene, CDR3 protein. D genes are given only for firm matches.

TRBD1	TRBV7-6	TRBJ2-7	ASSFGQGYYEQY
-	TRBV20-1	TRBJ1-2	SASGGLYGYT
-	TRBV9	TRBJ2-1	ASSVGVGSSYNEQF
-	TRBV5-6	TRBJ2-7	ASSFRSGLEY
-	TRBV5-1	TRBJ1-5	ASSLSAGGRQPQH
TRBD1	TRBV28	TRBJ1-5	ASTGTGGYQPQH
-	TRBV20-1	TRBJ1-6	SANTGNSPLH
-	TRBV29-1	TRBJ2-1	SVEGWEAYNEQF
-	TRBV20-1	TRBJ1-4	SARDRVSFGEKLF
-	TRBV5-1	TRBJ2-2	ASSLGLSTGELF
-	TRBV29-1	TRBJ1-2	SVSGWGENGYT
-	TRBV3-1	TRBJ1-3	ASSHDPAGNTIY
-	TRBV6-5	TRBJ2-7	ASSYSRAGVREQY
TRBD2	TRBV3-1	TRBJ2-7	ASGLAGGFTEQY
TRBD1	TRBV20-1	TRBJ1-6	SARTGNSASPLH
-	TRBV7-2	TRBJ2-1	ASSRVKGAGAGGSYNEQF
TRBD1	TRBV7-2	TRBJ1-5	ASTMTGPDQPQH
-	TRBV20-1	TRBJ1-5	SASLVTGGAGNQPQH
-	TRBV5-1	TRBJ2-7	ASSFAGEQY
TRBD1	TRBV5-1	TRBJ1-5	ASSEQGAGQPQH
-	TRBV5-6	TRBJ1-5	ASSSTAGQGLNQPQH
TRBD1	TRBV5-1	TRBJ1-2	ASSLPDRSYT
-	TRBV20-1	TRBJ2-2	SARDAVTGELF
-	TRBV11-1	TRBJ1-1	ASSLEWRRGNTEAF
-	TRBV24-1	TRBJ2-3	ATSDRDILLGDTQY
TRBD2	TRBV5-1	TRBJ2-3	ASSRNAGGPTDTQY
-	TRBV7-2	TRBJ2-7	ASSLGSGAGLYEQY
-	TRBV6-1	TRBJ2-7	ASSEWSYEQY
-	TRBV18	TRBJ2-5	ASSPAGETQY
-	TRBV28	TRBJ2-7	ASSGGHINEQY
TRBD1	TRBV25-1	TRBJ2-1	ASVYRDRGRDEQF
-	TRBV4-3	TRBJ1-1	ASSQEGGANTEAF
-	TRBV7-8	TRBJ2-7	ASSLVTGFSYEQY
TRBD2	TRBV7-2	TRBJ2-3	ASSLDGTSPTDTQY
-	TRBV7-2	TRBJ1-1	ASSFGTSEAF
TRBD2	TRBV29-1	TRBJ2-4	SAVHSGRGKNIQY
TRBD2	TRBV20-1	TRBJ2-3	SARARLAGGWGADTQY
TRBD2	TRBV28	TRBJ2-7	ASSSRASGSYEQY
-	TRBV15	TRBJ1-2	ATSRDLAAYGYT
-	TRBV29-1	TRBJ2-3	SVQLGDTQY
TRBD1	TRBV24-1	TRBJ1-2	ATSDRTGEYGYT
-	TRBV24-1	TRBJ2-1	ATSDLAGNNEQF
-	TRBV7-2	TRBJ1-5	ASSPLGGDQPQH
-	TRBV29-1	TRBJ2-5	SVHSQLYQETQY
-	TRBV20-1	TRBJ2-7	SAEDWKRYEQY
-	TRBV6-5	TRBJ2-3	ASVSRTDTQY
TRBD2	TRBV28	TRBJ2-1	ASSLGRETPF
-	TRBV5-6	TRBJ1-1	ASSLERGTMNAEAF
-	TRBV7-9	TRBJ2-7	ASSLVGVTYEQY
TRBD1	TRBV20-1	TRBJ1-1	SAKATGASAF
TRBD2	TRBV7-3	TRBJ2-1	ASSLYSGDYNEQF
-	TRBV24-1	TRBJ2-3	ATSDYRVGTQY
-	TRBV4-3	TRBJ2-2	ASSQDGPGELF
-	TRBV23-1	TRBJ1-2	ASMGGVLYGYT
-	TRBV5-1	TRBJ2-7	ASSLGPSVYEQY